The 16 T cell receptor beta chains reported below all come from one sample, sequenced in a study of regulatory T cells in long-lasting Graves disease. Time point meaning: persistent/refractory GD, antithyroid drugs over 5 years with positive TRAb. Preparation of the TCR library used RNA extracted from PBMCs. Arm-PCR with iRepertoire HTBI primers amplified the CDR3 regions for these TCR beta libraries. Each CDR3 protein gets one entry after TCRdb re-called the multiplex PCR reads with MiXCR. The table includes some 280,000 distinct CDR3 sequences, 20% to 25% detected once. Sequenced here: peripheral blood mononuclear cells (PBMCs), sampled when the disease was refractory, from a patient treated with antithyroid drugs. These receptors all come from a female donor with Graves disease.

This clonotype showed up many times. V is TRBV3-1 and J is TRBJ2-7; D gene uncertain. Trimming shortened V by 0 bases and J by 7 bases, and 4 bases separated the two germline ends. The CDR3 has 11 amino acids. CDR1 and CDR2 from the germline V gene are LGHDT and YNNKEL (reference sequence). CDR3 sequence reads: CASSQEYEQYF. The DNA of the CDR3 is TGTGCCAGCAGCCAAGAGTATGAGCAGTACTTC.

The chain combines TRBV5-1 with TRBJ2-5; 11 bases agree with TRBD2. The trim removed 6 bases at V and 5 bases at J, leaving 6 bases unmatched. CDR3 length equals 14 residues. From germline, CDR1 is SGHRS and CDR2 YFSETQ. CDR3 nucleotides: TGCGCCAGCAAGACTAGCGGGACTGTCGAGACCCAGTACTTC. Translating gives CASKTSGTVETQYF.

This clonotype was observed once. The DNA for the CDR3 is TGTGCCAGCAGTGGTCGACTAGCGGGCTCGAACACCGGGGAGCTGTTTTTT. As protein: CASSGRLAGSNTGELFF. The chain uses TRBV27 and TRBJ2-2; TRBD2 agrees at 10 bases. The junction had 6 bases not matched to a gene; V was cut back by 5 bases and J by 0 bases. Germline CDR1 MNHEY, CDR2 SMNVEV (reference sequence). CDR3 size: 17 residues.

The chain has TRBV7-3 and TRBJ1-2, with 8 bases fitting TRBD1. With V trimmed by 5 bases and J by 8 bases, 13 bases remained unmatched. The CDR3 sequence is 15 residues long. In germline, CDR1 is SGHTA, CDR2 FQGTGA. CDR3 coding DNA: TGTGCCAGCAGCCTACAGCCCGGGACAGGCTACGGCTACACCTTC. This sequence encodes CASSLQPGTGYGYTF.

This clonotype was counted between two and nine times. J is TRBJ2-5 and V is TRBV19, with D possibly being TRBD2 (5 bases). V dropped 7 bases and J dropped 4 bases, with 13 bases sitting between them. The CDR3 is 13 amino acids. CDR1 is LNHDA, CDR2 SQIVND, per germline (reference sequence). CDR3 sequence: CASTRSAGETQYF. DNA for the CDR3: TGTGCCAGTACCAGGTCGGCGGGAGAGACCCAGTACTTC. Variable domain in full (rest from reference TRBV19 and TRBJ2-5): DGGITQSPKYLFRKEGQNVTLSCEQNLNHDAMYWYRQDPGQGLRLIYYSQIVNDFQKGDIAEGYSVSREKKESFPLTVTSAQKNPTAFYLCASTRSAGETQYFGPGTRLLVL.

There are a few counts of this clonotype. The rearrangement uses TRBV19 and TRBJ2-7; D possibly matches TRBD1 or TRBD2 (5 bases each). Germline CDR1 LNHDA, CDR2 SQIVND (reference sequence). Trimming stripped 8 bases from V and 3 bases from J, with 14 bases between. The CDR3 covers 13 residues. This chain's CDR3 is CASSLGAHYEQYF. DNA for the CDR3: TGTGCCAGTTCCCTCGGGGCTCACTACGAGCAGTACTTC.

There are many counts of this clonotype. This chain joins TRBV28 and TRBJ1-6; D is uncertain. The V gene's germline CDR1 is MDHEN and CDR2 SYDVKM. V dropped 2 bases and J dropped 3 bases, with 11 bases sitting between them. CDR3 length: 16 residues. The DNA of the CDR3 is TGTGCCAGCAGTTTAGGCGCAGCCGACTATAATTCACCCCTCCACTTT. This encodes CASSLGAADYNSPLHF.

CDR3 sequence (DNA): TGTGCCAGCAGCTCTGTGTGGCGGGATAGCACAGATACGCAGTATTTT. Translation gives CASSSVWRDSTDTQYF. The chain couples TRBV7-2 to TRBJ2-3, with D possibly TRBD2 on 6 matching bases. The CDR3 covers 16 residues. V was clipped by 4 bases and J by 0 bases, with 14 bases between them. Per germline, CDR1 SGHTA and CDR2 FQGNSA.

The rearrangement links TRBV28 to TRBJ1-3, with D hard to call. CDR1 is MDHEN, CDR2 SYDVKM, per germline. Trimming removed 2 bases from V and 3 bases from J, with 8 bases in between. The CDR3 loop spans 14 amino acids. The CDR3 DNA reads TGTGCCAGCAGTTTAAGTAAGGGTGGAAACACCATATATTTT. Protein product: CASSLSKGGNTIYF.

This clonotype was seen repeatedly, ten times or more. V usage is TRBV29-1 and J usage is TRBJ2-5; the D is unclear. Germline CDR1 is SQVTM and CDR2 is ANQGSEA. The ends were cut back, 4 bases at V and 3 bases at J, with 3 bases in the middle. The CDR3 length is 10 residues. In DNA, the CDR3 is TGCAGCGTTGGGGAAGAGACCCAGTACTTC. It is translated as CSVGEETQYF.

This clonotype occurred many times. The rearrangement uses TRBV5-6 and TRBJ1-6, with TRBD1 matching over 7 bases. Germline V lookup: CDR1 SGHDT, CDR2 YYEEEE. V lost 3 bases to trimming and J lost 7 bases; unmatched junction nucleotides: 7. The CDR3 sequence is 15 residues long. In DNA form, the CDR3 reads TGTGCCAGCAGCTACTCCGGGACAGCCAATTCACCCCTCCACTTT. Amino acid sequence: CASSYSGTANSPLHF.

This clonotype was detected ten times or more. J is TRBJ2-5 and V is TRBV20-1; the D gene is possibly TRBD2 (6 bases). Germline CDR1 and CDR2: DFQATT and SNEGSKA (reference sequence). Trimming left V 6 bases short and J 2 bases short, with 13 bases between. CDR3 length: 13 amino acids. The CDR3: CSAPRGVQETQYF. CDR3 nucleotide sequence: TGCAGTGCCCCCCGCGGGGTACAAGAGACCCAGTACTTC.

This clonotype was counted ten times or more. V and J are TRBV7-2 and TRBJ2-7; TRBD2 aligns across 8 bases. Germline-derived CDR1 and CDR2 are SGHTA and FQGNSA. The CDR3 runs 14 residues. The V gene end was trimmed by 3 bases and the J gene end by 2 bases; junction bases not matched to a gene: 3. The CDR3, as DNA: TGTGCCAGCAGCTTTACACTAGCGGCCTACGAGCAGTACTTC. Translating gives CASSFTLAAYEQYF.

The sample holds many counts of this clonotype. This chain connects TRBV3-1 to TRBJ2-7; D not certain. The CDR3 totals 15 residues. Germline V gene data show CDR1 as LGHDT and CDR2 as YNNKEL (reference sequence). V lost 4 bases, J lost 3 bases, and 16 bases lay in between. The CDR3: CASSRRTLGIYEQYF. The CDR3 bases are TGTGCCAGCAGCCGACGGACGTTGGGGATCTACGAGCAGTACTTC.

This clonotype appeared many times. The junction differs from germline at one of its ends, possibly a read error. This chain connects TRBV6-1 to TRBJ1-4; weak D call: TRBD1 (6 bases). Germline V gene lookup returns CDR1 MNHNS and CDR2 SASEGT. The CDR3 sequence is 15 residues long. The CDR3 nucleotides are TGTGCCAGCAGAGAAGGGGGGTCAACTAATGAAAAACTGTTTTTT. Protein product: CASREGGSTNEKLFF.

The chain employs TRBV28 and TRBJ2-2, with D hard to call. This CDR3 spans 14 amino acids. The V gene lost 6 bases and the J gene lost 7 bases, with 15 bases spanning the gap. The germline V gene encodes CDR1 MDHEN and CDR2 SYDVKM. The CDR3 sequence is CASSRGVFVGELFF. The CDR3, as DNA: TGTGCCAGCAGCAGAGGAGTGTTTGTCGGGGAGCTGTTTTTT.